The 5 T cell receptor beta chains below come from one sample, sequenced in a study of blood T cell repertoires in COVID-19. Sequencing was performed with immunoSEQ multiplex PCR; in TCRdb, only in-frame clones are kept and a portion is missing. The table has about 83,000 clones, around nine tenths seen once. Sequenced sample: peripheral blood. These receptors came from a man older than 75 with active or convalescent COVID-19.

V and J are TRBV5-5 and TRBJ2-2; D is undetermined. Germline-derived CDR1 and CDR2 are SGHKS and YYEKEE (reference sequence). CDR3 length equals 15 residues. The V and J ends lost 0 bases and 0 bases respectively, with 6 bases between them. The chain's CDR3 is CASSLDSPNTGELFF. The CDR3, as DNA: TGTGCCAGCAGCTTGGACAGCCCGAACACCGGGGAGCTGTTTTTT.

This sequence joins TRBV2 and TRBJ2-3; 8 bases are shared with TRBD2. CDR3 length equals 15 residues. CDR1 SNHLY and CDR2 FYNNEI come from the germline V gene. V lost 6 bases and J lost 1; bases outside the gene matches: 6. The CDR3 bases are TGTGCCAGCAGCGAACCGGGACTAGGCACAGATACGCAGTATTTT. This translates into CASSEPGLGTDTQYF.

The CDR3 nucleotides are TGCGCCAGCAGCTTTGGGAGTGTGGGAGGGGAAGAGACCCAGTACTTC. As protein: CASSFGSVGGEETQYF. The chain uses TRBV5-1 and TRBJ2-5; 7 nucleotides align to TRBD2. This CDR3 spans 16 amino acids. Germline CDR1 reads SGHRS; CDR2 reads YFSETQ. V shed 2 bases, J shed 3 bases, and the junction held 10 bases outside the gene matches.

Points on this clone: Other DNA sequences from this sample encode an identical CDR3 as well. The CDR3 here is CASSLKLQVAFF. The CDR3 region has the DNA TGTGCCAGCAGTTTAAAATTACAGGTAGCTTTCTTT. The V gene is TRBV12-3 or TRBV12-4, the J gene TRBJ1-1, with D tentatively TRBD1 (5 bases). The germline V and J ends were trimmed by 2 bases and 10 bases, with 11 bases remaining between them. This CDR3 has 12 residues.

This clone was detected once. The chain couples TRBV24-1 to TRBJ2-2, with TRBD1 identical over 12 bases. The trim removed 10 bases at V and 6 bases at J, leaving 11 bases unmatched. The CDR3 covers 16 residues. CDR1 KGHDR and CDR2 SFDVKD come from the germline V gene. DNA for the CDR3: TGTGCCACACGGGGGGGGACAGGGGGCGACGCCGGGGAGCTGTTTTTT. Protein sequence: CATRGGTGGDAGELFF.